The rows below give T cell receptor beta chains drawn from one sample of a study of T cells in Graves' hyperthyroidism and ophthalmopathy. One entry per CDR3 protein results from TCRdb running MiXCR on the multiplex PCR reads. The table records hundreds of thousands of distinct CDR3 sequences, roughly 40% of them present only once. The sequenced material came from blood. These receptor sequences come from a young man with Graves' hyperthyroidism. Each CDR3 is given with its conserved first and last residue. A D gene is named only where the DNA matches it firmly. Where a row states a size, it is once, few, many or the class of an expanded clone; other rows omit it.

TRBJ1-2,TRBV13,few,NA,CASSLVFVPVYNYGYTF,TGTGCCAGCAGCTTAGTATTTGTCCCAGTCTATAACTATGGCTACACCTTC
TRBJ1-4,TRBV9,once,TRBD1,CAGSGDRDRGSEKLFF,TGTGCCGGCAGCGGGGACCGGGACAGGGGGAGCGAAAAACTGTTTTTT
TRBJ1-1,TRBV7-9,NA,NA,CASTSGRMNTEASF,TGTGCCAGCACCTCGGGGAGGATGAACACTGAAGCTTCCTTT
TRBJ1-1,TRBV19,many,NA,CASSPDPRKAFF,TGTGCCAGTAGTCCTGACCCCAGAAAGGCTTTCTTT
TRBJ2-2,TRBV5-1,few,NA,CASSITGSTGELFF,TGCGCCAGCAGCATTACAGGGTCCACCGGGGAGCTGTTTTTT
TRBJ1-1,TRBV4-2,NA,NA,CASSPLEDAEAFF,TGTGCCAGCAGCCCCCTTGAGGACGCTGAAGCTTTCTTT
TRBJ2-5,TRBV29-1,NA,NA,CSVVPRSVGRQETQYF,TGCAGCGTTGTCCCAAGAAGCGTGGGGCGGCAAGAGACCCAGTACTTC
TRBJ2-2,TRBV7-9,NA,NA,CASSHRENTGELFF,TGTGCCAGCAGCCACAGAGAAAACACCGGGGAGCTGTTTTTT
TRBJ2-7,TRBV10-3,many,NA,CAISEGGREQYF,TGTGCCATCAGTGAAGGGGGGCGCGAGCAGTACTTC
TRBJ2-7,TRBV5-1,once,TRBD2,CASSYGSGGSSYEQYF,TGCGCCAGCAGCTATGGGTCGGGAGGAAGCTCCTACGAGCAGTACTTC
TRBJ2-7,TRBV7-2,NA,TRBD1,CASSSRDRPLYEQYF,TGTGCCAGCAGCTCCCGGGACAGGCCTTTATACGAGCAGTACTTC
TRBJ1-1,TRBV4-1,NA,TRBD1,CASSQGENRRDRGISGEAFF,TGCGCCAGCAGCCAAGGTGAGAACCGTCGGGACAGGGGAATCAGTGGTGAAGCTTTCTTT
TRBJ1-1,TRBV12-3/TRBV12-4,many,NA,CASRTGFVGTEAFF,TGTGCCAGCAGGACAGGTTTCGTTGGCACTGAAGCTTTCTTT
TRBJ1-1,TRBV25-1,many,TRBD1,CAGSDFGTDEAFF,TGTGCCGGCAGTGATTTTGGGACAGACGAAGCTTTCTTT
TRBJ1-2,TRBV29-1,NA,NA,CSQEQGTGDGYTF,TGCAGCCAAGAGCAAGGGACCGGGGATGGCTACACCTTC
TRBJ1-4,TRBV7-9,few,NA,CASSPGRLNEKLFF,TGTGCCAGCAGCCCGGGACGGCTTAATGAAAAACTGTTTTTT
TRBJ1-6,TRBV2,many,NA,CASSDRGDDNSPLHF,TGTGCCAGCAGTGATCGAGGAGACGATAATTCACCCCTCCACTTT
TRBJ1-4,TRBV7-9,NA,NA,CASSSPRAPINEKLFF,TGTGCCAGCAGCTCGCCTCGGGCACCGATTAATGAAAAACTGTTTTTT
TRBJ1-5,TRBV12-3/TRBV12-4,few,NA,CASSLSGGMRQPQHF,TGTGCCAGCAGTCTCTCGGGGGGAATGAGACAGCCCCAGCATTTT
TRBJ1-2,TRBV20-1,NA,TRBD1,CRDRQGTRYTF,TGCAGAGACCGACAGGGGACTCGCTACACCTTC
TRBJ1-5,TRBV24-1,NA,NA,CATSLGRYNQPQHF,TGTGCCACCAGTTTAGGACGGTATAATCAGCCCCAGCATTTT
TRBJ2-7,TRBV5-1,few,NA,CASSVRGGSYEQYF,TGCGCCAGCAGCGTCCGAGGGGGCTCCTACGAGCAGTACTTC
TRBJ2-5,TRBV2,many,NA,CASSGDGPQETQYF,TGTGCCAGCAGTGGGGACGGACCCCAAGAGACCCAGTACTTC
TRBJ1-1,TRBV29-1,NA,NA,CSATGGRGRNTEAFF,TGCAGCGCGACGGGGGGCCGAGGAAGGAACACTGAAGCTTTCTTT
TRBJ2-7,TRBV20-1,few,NA,CSASLRGAPYEQYF,TGCAGTGCTTCGCTTCGGGGCGCTCCCTACGAGCAGTACTTC
TRBJ2-7,TRBV19,NA,NA,CASSMDYSSYEQYF,TGTGCCAGTAGTATGGACTATAGCTCCTACGAGCAGTACTTC
TRBJ2-6,TRBV7-9,many,NA,CASSPDRAPGANVLTF,TGTGCCAGCAGCCCCGACCGTGCTCCGGGGGCCAACGTCCTGACTTTC
TRBJ2-7,TRBV20-1,NA,NA,CSARTSFGEQYF,TGCAGTGCTAGGACCAGCTTCGGCGAGCAGTACTTC
TRBJ1-1,TRBV20-1,NA,NA,CSASPGIRSTEAFF,TGCAGTGCTAGTCCGGGGATCCGTAGCACTGAAGCTTTCTTT
TRBJ2-7,TRBV29-1,NA,TRBD2,CSTEGLAGGEYEQYF,TGCAGCACCGAGGGACTAGCGGGAGGGGAATACGAGCAGTACTTC
TRBJ2-7,TRBV10-3,many,NA,CAISESATYEQYF,TGTGCCATCAGTGAGTCGGCCACCTACGAGCAGTACTTC
TRBJ1-5,TRBV29-1,NA,TRBD1,CSAGGGQPQHF,TGCAGCGCAGGGGGCGGGCAGCCCCAGCATTTT
TRBJ2-5,TRBV9,NA,TRBD2,CASSVAPRSGGFETQYF,TGTGCCAGCAGCGTAGCCCCAAGAAGCGGGGGGTTTGAGACCCAGTACTTC
TRBJ2-7,TRBV20-1,many,NA,CSASRAGPHEQYF,TGCAGTGCTAGTCGTGCTGGCCCCCACGAGCAGTACTTC
TRBJ2-5,TRBV10-3,many,NA,CAISAQQETQYF,TGTGCCATCAGTGCACAACAAGAGACCCAGTACTTC
TRBJ1-1,TRBV12-5,NA,NA,CASGFTGNGTEAFF,TGTGCTAGTGGTTTTACAGGGAACGGCACTGAAGCTTTCTTT
TRBJ2-5,TRBV4-1,NA,NA,CASSQVGGAETQYF,TGCGCCAGCAGCCAAGTGGGCGGGGCAGAGACCCAGTACTTC
TRBJ1-1,TRBV7-2,NA,NA,CASSLGGRDEAFF,TGTGCCAGCAGCTTAGGGGGTAGAGATGAAGCTTTCTTT
TRBJ1-5,TRBV2,few,TRBD1,CASSPPGQGAQPQHF,TGTGCCAGCAGCCCTCCAGGACAGGGCGCTCAGCCCCAGCATTTT
TRBJ2-7,TRBV5-1,NA,TRBD2,CASSTLTGTSGSAYEQYF,TGCGCCAGCAGCACGCTCACCGGGACTAGCGGGAGCGCCTACGAGCAGTACTTC
TRBJ2-7,TRBV9,NA,NA,CASSVARRSEQYF,TGTGCCAGCAGCGTAGCTCGTCGGTCAGAGCAGTACTTC
TRBJ1-2,TRBV2,NA,TRBD1,CASRQDRGYTF,TGTGCCAGCAGGCAGGACAGGGGCTACACCTTC
TRBJ2-1,TRBV7-2,NA,TRBD2,CASSVTSDVNEQFF,TGTGCCAGCAGCGTGACTAGCGATGTCAATGAGCAGTTCTTC
TRBJ2-7,TRBV7-3,many,NA,CASSLWVGYEQYF,TGTGCCAGCAGCTTATGGGTAGGGTACGAGCAGTACTTC